Below are 5 T cell receptor beta chains sequenced from a single sample in a study of identical twins. TCRdb reanalysed the 5' RACE reads using MiXCR and keeps one entry per CDR3 protein. The sample contains around 1.7 million distinct CDR3 sequences, around 33% of which appear only once. Sequenced material: cord blood. The receptors were sampled from a newborn girl in good health.

A word on this clonotype: A far larger clone is just one base off, so this is likely a read error. The V call is TRBV10-3, the J call TRBJ2-3; the D gene is possibly TRBD1 (5 bases). The V and J ends lost 6 bases and 1 base respectively, with 5 bases between them. Germline-derived CDR1 and CDR2 are ENHRY and SYGVKD. The CDR3 has 12 amino acids. The CDR3 sequence: CAIRTGTDTQYF. CDR3 nucleotides: TGTGCCATCAGGACAGGCACAGATACGCAGTATTTT.

The chain recombines TRBV6-5 with TRBJ2-5; D is unresolved. V lost 6 bases and J lost 11, with 25 bases in between. Per the germline V gene, CDR1 is MNHEY and CDR2 is SVGAGI. CDR3 size: 15 residues. The CDR3 region is CASSPGQISVNEQYF. The CDR3 DNA follows: TGTGCCAGCAGCCCAGGCCAGATCTCCGTCAATGAGCAGTACTTC.

The chain recombines TRBV6-1 with TRBJ1-2; 10 bases fit TRBD1. The CDR3 consists of 16 residues. V lost 0 bases and J lost 4; bases outside the gene matches: 5. The germline gives CDR1 MNHNS, CDR2 SASEGT. CDR3 region: CASSEARQGAVYGYTF. In DNA, the CDR3 is TGTGCCAGCAGTGAAGCGAGACAGGGGGCCGTCTATGGCTACACCTTC.

Regarding this clonotype: A much more abundant neighbour one base away suggests this may be a read error. This chain joins TRBV5-1 and TRBJ2-1; unclear D gene. The CDR3 consists of 12 residues. Germline assignment: CDR1 SGHRS and CDR2 YFSETQ. CDR3 in DNA: TGCGCCAGCAGCTTGGGAGGTCTAGAGCGGTTCTTC. Translation: CASSLGGLERFF.

The V and J genes are TRBV4-2 and TRBJ1-2, with 8 bases fitting TRBD1. The germline V gene has CDR1 LGHNA and CDR2 YNFKEQ. The length of the CDR3 is 16 residues. After removal of 1 base from V and 4 bases from J, the junction contained 8 bases not matched to a gene. The CDR3 DNA follows: TGTGCCAGCAGCCAAGGGTTCCCCGGGACAGGCTATGGCTACACCTTC. Protein product: CASSQGFPGTGYGYTF.